This TCR beta chain was sequenced in a study of beta chain features in type 1 diabetes. This clone was detected a few times. Expressed TCRB transcripts were sequenced because the isolated RNA had all been reverse transcribed beforehand. Data came from immunoSEQ multiplex PCR; TCRdb stores just in-frame clones and leaves some out. The profile covers 350,000 to 450,000 clones, with about 16% appearing a single time and about 0.018% taken by the ten largest. Looked up from germline, CDR1 is SGHDT and CDR2 is YYEEEE. The CDR3 totals 15 residues. The ends lost 4 bases at V and 0 bases at J; junction bases unmatched: 3.

The V gene is TRBV5-6, the J gene TRBJ2-7, with 11 bases aligning to TRBD2. The sequencing sample was made of naive CD4+ T cells from blood. The source is a woman younger than 35 in good health. DNA for the CDR3: TGTGCCAGCAGCCTTGGACTAGCGGGCTCCTACGAGCAGTACTTC. Translated: CASSLGLAGSYEQYF.